This passage covers 29 T cell receptor beta chains from one sample sequenced in a study of shared clonotypes between healthy human individuals. Profiled with immunoSEQ multiplex PCR; TCRdb holds only in-frame clones, not every one. The repertoire includes over 950,000 clones, 77% of them detected once, and approximately 0.9% sits in the top ten. Material for sequencing was memory CD4+ T cells from PBMCs. The subset is: CD45RA-negative fraction. These receptors originate from a man aged 18 to 30 in good health. Some clones in this sample may be carry-over from other donors' samples.

The gene calls are TRBV20-1 and TRBJ1-1, with a weak D call TRBD1 (5 bases). The CDR3 is made up of 11 amino acids. The germline gives CDR1 DFQATT, CDR2 SNEGSKA (reference sequence). V lost 5 bases, J lost 8 bases, and 12 bases lay in between. CDR3 in amino acids: CSADDSPEAFF. The CDR3 region has the DNA TGCAGTGCTGATGACAGTCCGGAAGCTTTCTTT.

About this clone: A read error is possible here, since a much larger clone lies one base away. V is TRBV7-9 and J is TRBJ2-1; 12 bases are a match to TRBD2. The V and J ends lost 6 bases and 8 bases, in that order; junction bases with no gene match: 8. CDR1 is SEHNR and CDR2 is FQNEAQ in the germline V gene (reference sequence). CDR3 length: 15 amino acids. DNA for the CDR3: TGTGCCAGCAGTACGCTGACTAGCGGGAGCGATGAGCAGTTCTTC. It translates to CASSTLTSGSDEQFF.

The count of this clone is one. This rearrangement joins TRBV7-9 to TRBJ1-1; D unclear. Trimming cost V 3 bases and J 3 bases, with 11 bases left between them. CDR1 is SEHNR and CDR2 is FQNEAQ in the germline V gene (reference sequence). The CDR3 loop spans 14 amino acids. The CDR3 sequence is CASSLQAGDTEAFF. In nucleotides, the CDR3 is TGTGCCAGCAGCTTGCAGGCTGGGGACACTGAAGCTTTCTTT.

V is TRBV27 and J is TRBJ1-5, with 7 positions matching TRBD1. Per germline, CDR1 MNHEY and CDR2 SMNVEV (reference sequence). Unmatched junction bases numbered 9, after V lost 6 bases and J lost 7 bases. This CDR3 is built from 14 residues. The CDR3 sequence: CASSMTGQNQPQHF. In DNA, the CDR3 is TGTGCCAGCAGCATGACAGGGCAAAACCAGCCCCAGCATTTT.

V and J are TRBV10-3 and TRBJ2-5; D might be TRBD1 (5 bases). V dropped 8 bases and J dropped 5 bases, with 21 bases sitting between them. Germline assignment: CDR1 ENHRY and CDR2 SYGVKD. This CDR3 is 15 amino acids long. The CDR3 spells CAIAAATDRRETQYF. For the CDR3, the DNA is TGTGCCATCGCCGCCGCGACAGATAGAAGGGAGACCCAGTACTTC.

J is TRBJ2-1 and V is TRBV10-3, with TRBD2 identical over 13 bases. This CDR3 is built from 18 residues. The V segment lost 5 bases and the J segment 5 bases; nucleotides outside the gene matches: 12. Germline CDR1 reads ENHRY; CDR2 reads SYGVKD. DNA of the CDR3: TGTGCCATCAGTATAACTAGCGGGAGGGCCAACTACAACAATGAGCAGTTCTTC. Amino acid sequence: CAISITSGRANYNNEQFF.

J is TRBJ1-4 and V is TRBV27; maybe TRBD1 (5 bases). The CDR3 extends over 15 amino acids. Germline V lookup: CDR1 MNHEY, CDR2 SMNVEV (reference sequence). V shed 4 bases and J shed 2 bases, with 11 bases lying between them. CDR3 in amino acids: CASSWRTGTNEKLFF. For the CDR3, the DNA is TGTGCCAGCAGTTGGCGCACAGGTACTAATGAAAAACTGTTTTTT.

In this sample, this clone turned up many times. V gene TRBV9 combines with J gene TRBJ2-3, with D perhaps TRBD1 or TRBD2 (6 bases each). The V end lost 4 bases, the J end lost 2 bases, and 14 bases lay between the germline ends. The length of the CDR3 is 15 residues. From germline, CDR1 is SGDLS and CDR2 YYNGEE. CDR3 amino acids: CASSPRGQLTDTQYF. As DNA, the CDR3 is TGTGCCAGCAGCCCTCGGGGGCAACTCACAGATACGCAGTATTTT.

The J gene is TRBJ2-2, the V gene TRBV18; D call uncertain. From germline, CDR1 is KGHSH and CDR2 LQKENI. V lost 1 base and J 3 bases, leaving 9 bases between the germline ends. There are 15 residues in the CDR3. The CDR3 loop reads CASSPRTPDTGELFF. The CDR3 DNA is TGTGCCAGCTCACCACGCACCCCGGACACCGGGGAGCTGTTTTTT.

This clone appeared a few times. CDR3 in amino acids: CASSQALGLAGSDEQYF. The CDR3 nucleotides read TGCGCCAGCAGCCAAGCCCTGGGGCTAGCGGGAAGTGACGAGCAGTACTTC. This chain connects TRBV4-1 to TRBJ2-7; TRBD2 aligns across 9 bases. This CDR3 has 17 residues. Trimming removed 1 base from V and 5 bases from J; junction bases left unmatched: 12. Germline-derived CDR1 and CDR2 are MGHRA and YSYEKL.

J is TRBJ2-1 and V is TRBV5-1, with 11 bases fitting TRBD2. Trimming took 0 bases from V and 9 from J; bases not matched to a gene: 5. This CDR3 spans 15 amino acids. The germline V gene has CDR1 SGHRS and CDR2 YFSETQ. The CDR3 sequence is CASSLETSGNGEQFF. The CDR3 DNA reads as TGCGCCAGCAGCTTGGAGACTAGCGGGAATGGTGAGCAGTTCTTC.

J is TRBJ2-5 and V is TRBV5-1, with TRBD2 matching 16 bases. Germline values: CDR1 SGHRS, CDR2 YFSETQ. The CDR3 runs 18 residues. V lost 4 bases and J lost 1; bases outside the gene matches: 7. The CDR3 loop is CASSVGLAGGPSQETQYF. In DNA form, the CDR3 reads TGCGCCAGCAGCGTGGGACTAGCGGGAGGGCCGTCCCAAGAGACCCAGTACTTC. The variable domain in full, with the rest retrieved from reference TRBV5-1 and TRBJ2-5, is KAGVTQTPRYLIKTRGQQVTLSCSPISGHRSVSWYQQTPGQGLQFLFEYFSETQRNKGNFPGRFSGRQFSNSRSEMNVSTLELGDSALYLCASSVGLAGGPSQETQYFGPGTRLLVL.

This clone was seen at least ten times. The chain couples TRBV4-1 to TRBJ1-2; weak D call: TRBD1 (6 bases). The CDR3 extends over 16 amino acids. Germline CDR1 reads MGHRA; CDR2 reads YSYEKL. Between the trimmed V and J ends, which lost 2 bases and 5 bases, there was a span of 18 bases. As DNA, the CDR3 is TGCGCCAGCAGCCAACCCGGGGGGGGACAACAATATGGCTACACCTTC. It specifies CASSQPGGGQQYGYTF.

The rearrangement joins TRBV28 to TRBJ1-3, with D unresolved. Trimming removed 8 bases from V and 4 bases from J, with 9 bases in between. The CDR3 is 12 residues long. Looked up from germline, CDR1 is MDHEN and CDR2 is SYDVKM. The CDR3: CASGNQGNTIYF. CDR3 nucleotides: TGTGCCAGCGGAAATCAAGGAAACACCATATATTTT.

In its sample, this clone was seen once. V is TRBV7-3 and J is TRBJ2-2; D gene ambiguous. CDR1 and CDR2 from the germline V gene are SGHTA and FQGTGA. V lost 7 bases and J lost 4, with 7 bases in between. The CDR3 contains 12 residues. CDR3 DNA sequence: TGTGCCAGCAAAGGTAGCACCGGGGAGCTGTTTTTT. It encodes CASKGSTGELFF.

The V gene is TRBV7-2, the J gene TRBJ2-2, with 9 bases lining up with TRBD2. CDR3 size: 16 residues. Germline trimming cut 5 bases from V and 6 bases from J; bases unmatched to any gene: 10. CDR1 and CDR2 from the germline V gene are SGHTA and FQGNSA. The CDR3 DNA sequence: TGTGCCAGCAGCCGTGGACTAGCGCGAGGGCCCGGGGAGCTGTTTTTT. Amino acid sequence: CASSRGLARGPGELFF.

CDR3 region: CAWSVRGPLHF. CDR3 DNA: TGTGCCTGGAGTGTAAGGGGACCCCTCCACTTT. The chain uses TRBV30 and TRBJ1-6; weak D call: TRBD1 (5 bases). V was shortened by 0 bases and J by 12 bases, with 6 bases between the two germline ends. This CDR3 has 11 residues. Germline V gives CDR1 GTSNPN, CDR2 SVGIG (reference sequence). Complete variable domain (other parts from reference TRBV30 and TRBJ1-6): SQTIHQWPATLVQPVGSPLSLECTVEGTSNPNLYWYRQAAGRGLQLLFYSVGIGQISSEVPQNLSASRPQDRQFILSSKKLLLSDSGFYLCAWSVRGPLHFGNGTRLTVT.

The chain carries TRBV15 and TRBJ1-2, with unresolved D. This CDR3 region has 14 residues. Per germline, CDR1 LNHNV and CDR2 YYDKDF (reference sequence). V dropped 5 bases and J dropped 7 bases, with 17 bases sitting between them. The CDR3 DNA reads TGTGCCACCAGCGGAAGGTTAGGGATTTCTGGCTACACCTTC. Translating gives CATSGRLGISGYTF.

The chain carries TRBV5-1 and TRBJ2-7, with 8 bases identical to TRBD2. The junction had 5 bases not matched to a gene; V was cut back by 0 bases and J by 3 bases. Germline V lookup: CDR1 SGHRS, CDR2 YFSETQ. CDR3 length equals 15 residues. CDR3 amino acids: CASSLGGLDFYEQYF. The CDR3 region has the DNA TGCGCCAGCAGCTTGGGGGGACTAGATTTCTACGAGCAGTACTTC.

V gene TRBV7-9 combines with J gene TRBJ2-3, with TRBD1 identical over 12 bases. The CDR3 spans 19 residues. V gave up 0 bases and J gave up 0 bases; unmatched junction bases: 7. Germline V gene sequence: CDR1 SEHNR, CDR2 FQNEAQ (reference sequence). The CDR3 bases are TGTGCCAGCAGCTTAGCAGGGACAGGGGGCTTCCATAGCACAGATACGCAGTATTTT. It encodes CASSLAGTGGFHSTDTQYF.

The gene calls are TRBV30 and TRBJ2-7, with D tentatively TRBD1 (5 bases). The V gene lost 0 bases and the J gene lost 7 bases, with 13 bases spanning the gap. The CDR3 consists of 13 residues. The V gene's germline CDR1 is GTSNPN and CDR2 SVGIG (reference sequence). This CDR3 is CAWSVGSDTEQYF. The CDR3 DNA is TGTGCCTGGAGTGTAGGCTCGGACACTGAGCAGTACTTC.

The chain uses TRBV6-1 and TRBJ1-1; 10 nucleotides agree with TRBD1. Germline V CDR1 and CDR2: MNHNS, SASEGT. Losses at the gene ends were 2 bases for V and 6 bases for J; bases not matched to a gene: 6. The length of the CDR3 is 15 residues. CDR3 protein: CASSESGTGASEAFF. CDR3 nucleotides: TGTGCCAGCAGTGAATCCGGGACAGGGGCATCTGAAGCTTTCTTT.

The V call is TRBV6-5, the J call TRBJ2-7; a weak D match, TRBD1 (6 bases). Germline V gene data show CDR1 as MNHEY and CDR2 as SVGAGI. The CDR3 extends over 13 amino acids. V dropped 6 bases and J dropped 5 bases, with 14 bases sitting between them. The chain's CDR3 is CASRRGTADEQYF. Written as DNA, the CDR3 is TGTGCCAGCAGGAGGGGGACCGCCGACGAGCAGTACTTC.

V usage is TRBV27 and J usage is TRBJ2-7; D is undetermined. The germline V and J ends were trimmed by 8 bases and 4 bases, with 15 bases remaining between them. This CDR3 is 13 amino acids long. Germline V CDR1 and CDR2: MNHEY, SMNVEV (reference sequence). CDR3 DNA sequence: TGTGCCAGCTCCCACAGATTTACATACGAGCAGTACTTC. Amino acid sequence: CASSHRFTYEQYF.

This clone was counted a single time. CDR3 loop: CVSCGTGVYGYTF. In DNA, the CDR3 is TGTGTAAGTTGCGGGACAGGGGTCTATGGCTACACCTTC. The chain couples TRBV9 to TRBJ1-2; 10 nucleotides agree with TRBD1. The CDR3 loop spans 13 amino acids. Germline assignment: CDR1 SGDLS and CDR2 YYNGEE.

The chain combines TRBV11-2 with TRBJ1-2; D ambiguous. The CDR3 runs to 12 residues. CDR1 is SGHAT and CDR2 is FQNNGV in the germline V gene. V was pared by 8 bases and J by 14 bases, with 21 bases between. The CDR3 sequence: CASSGVDRGLTF. In DNA, the CDR3 is TGTGCCAGCTCTGGGGTGGACCGCGGACTTACCTTC.

The sample holds a few counts of this clone. Within the sample, other DNA sequences also encode this same CDR3. V and J are TRBV2 and TRBJ2-3, with 7 bases that match TRBD1. This CDR3 has 14 amino acids. Per the germline V gene, CDR1 is SNHLY and CDR2 is FYNNEI. The V gene end was trimmed by 4 bases and the J gene end by 1 base; junction bases not matched to a gene: 2. In DNA form, the CDR3 reads TGTGCCAGCAGTGGACAGGGAGGCACAGATACGCAGTATTTT. This sequence encodes CASSGQGGTDTQYF. The full variable domain, with the rest looked up from reference TRBV2 and TRBJ2-3, is EPEVTQTPSHQVTQMGQEVILRCVPISNHLYFYWYRQILGQKVEFLVSFYNNEISEKSEIFDDQFSVERPDGSNFTLKIRSTKLEDSAMYFCASSGQGGTDTQYFGPGTRLTVL.

This chain joins TRBV14 and TRBJ1-3; the match to TRBD1 covers 7 bases. The length of the CDR3 is 14 residues. The germline CDR1 and CDR2 sequences are SGHDN and FVKESK. The J segment lost 4 bases and the V segment lost 5 bases, leaving 5 bases of the junction unmatched. The CDR3 DNA reads TGTGCCAGCAGCGATAACAGGGGAGGAAACACCATATATTTT. It specifies CASSDNRGGNTIYF.

This clone was counted only a few times. The chain joins TRBV6-6 to TRBJ1-5; 7 nucleotides align to TRBD1. The J segment lost 6 bases and the V segment lost 5 bases, leaving 10 bases of the junction unmatched. CDR3 length: 15 residues. CDR1 MNHNY and CDR2 SVGAGI come from the germline V gene (reference sequence). The CDR3 region is CASSPEQGYGQPQHF. CDR3 coding DNA: TGTGCCAGCAGTCCCGAACAGGGGTACGGTCAGCCCCAGCATTTT.